Shown below are 23 T cell receptor beta chains from a single sample sequenced in a study of OX40 agonist ivuxolimab in advanced cancers. Sequenced by immunoSEQ multiplex PCR; TCRdb stores in-frame clones only, minus some. This sample has approximately 89,000 clones, with approximately 90% found just once. Sequences were derived from CD4+ or CD8+ T cells sorted from blood, sampled in a trial of the OX40 agonist ivuxolimab. These receptors all come from an adult with an advanced solid tumor such as melanoma, head and neck, liver or kidney cancer.

This clone was recorded once. The chain joins TRBV6-6 to TRBJ1-3; D remains ambiguous. The CDR3 totals 14 residues. Trimming took 2 bases from V and 2 from J, leaving 7 bases between them. Germline V gene lookup returns CDR1 MNHNY and CDR2 SVGAGI (reference sequence). In nucleotides, the CDR3 is TGTGCCAGCAGTTACGAGGTTCCTGGAAACACCATATATTTT. Translation: CASSYEVPGNTIYF.

The chain has TRBV19 and TRBJ1-5; maybe TRBD1 (5 bases). The V end lost 1 base, the J end lost 3 bases, and 7 bases lay between the germline ends. The CDR3 consists of 14 residues. The V gene's germline CDR1 is LNHDA and CDR2 SQIVND (reference sequence). CDR3 region: CASSIVGTNQPQHF. Here the CDR3 DNA reads TGTGCCAGTAGTATAGTAGGGACCAATCAGCCCCAGCATTTT. Drawing the rest from reference TRBV19 and TRBJ1-5, the complete variable domain is DGGITQSPKYLFRKEGQNVTLSCEQNLNHDAMYWYRQDPGQGLRLIYYSQIVNDFQKGDIAEGYSVSREKKESFPLTVTSAQKNPTAFYLCASSIVGTNQPQHFGDGTRLSIL.

The genes are TRBV10-3 and TRBJ1-2; D is perhaps TRBD1 (5 bases). CDR3 length equals 14 residues. Trimming shortened V by 6 bases and J by 3 bases, and 14 bases separated the two germline ends. Looked up from germline, CDR1 is ENHRY and CDR2 is SYGVKD. CDR3 coding DNA: TGTGCCATCAGCCGGGCAGGGCCTGACTATGGCTACACCTTC. This translates into CAISRAGPDYGYTF.

The J gene is TRBJ2-7, the V gene TRBV11-3; D may be TRBD1 or TRBD2 (5 bases each). Deletions cut 3 bases from V and 6 bases from J, with 18 bases between. From germline, CDR1 is SGHNT and CDR2 YENEEA. The CDR3 covers 15 residues. CDR3 in amino acids: CASSFGSMGVGEQYF. The CDR3 bases are TGTGCCAGCAGCTTCGGGTCGATGGGGGTAGGCGAGCAGTACTTC.

In this sample, this clone turned up once. In DNA form, the CDR3 reads TGTGCCAGCCGAACAGGGGGCGCGTCGGATACGCAGTATTTT. Residues: CASRTGGASDTQYF. The chain couples TRBV6-1 to TRBJ2-3; 9 bases fit TRBD1. The V gene end was trimmed by 8 bases and the J gene end by 6 bases; junction bases not matched to a gene: 9. The CDR3 runs to 14 residues. Germline V gene data show CDR1 as MNHNS and CDR2 as SASEGT.

CDR3 in DNA: TGTGCCAGCAGCCGAGGGGGGGTTGGGGCCAACGTCCTGACTTTC. This codes for CASSRGGVGANVLTF. The V call is TRBV7-2, the J call TRBJ2-6, with a possible D match to TRBD2 (7 bases). Trimming left V 5 bases short and J 3 bases short, with 11 bases between. Germline V gene sequence: CDR1 SGHTA, CDR2 FQGNSA. This CDR3 is built from 15 residues.

The chain employs TRBV2 and TRBJ2-4, with TRBD1 identical over 8 bases. With 6 bases clipped from V and 7 bases from J, the junction kept 14 bases outside the gene matches. The V gene's germline CDR1 is SNHLY and CDR2 FYNNEI. The CDR3 has 16 residues. CDR3 nucleotides: TGTGCCAGCAGAGGACAGGGAGGATATACTGCCAACATTCAGTACTTC. Its translation is CASRGQGGYTANIQYF.

This chain uses TRBV10-1 with TRBJ2-7; no clear D gene. V gave up 6 bases and J gave up 2 bases, with 14 bases separating them. CDR1 and CDR2 from the germline V gene are WNHNN and SYGVQD (reference sequence). CDR3 size: 14 residues. As DNA, the CDR3 is TGCGCCAGCAGCCTTAGTGGATCCCCCTACGAGCAGTACTTC. It encodes CASSLSGSPYEQYF.

The J gene is TRBJ2-5, the V gene TRBV5-4, with TRBD1 matching over 9 bases. J was trimmed by 4 bases and V by 2 bases; bases with no gene match: 3. Germline V gene data show CDR1 as SGHNT and CDR2 as YYREEE (reference sequence). This CDR3 comprises 14 residues. The CDR3 DNA follows: TGTGCCAGCAGCTTTGGGACAGGGCGAGAGACCCAGTACTTC. It encodes CASSFGTGRETQYF.

The chain uses TRBV5-6 and TRBJ1-1, with 8 positions matching TRBD1. CDR1 is SGHDT and CDR2 is YYEEEE in the germline V gene. The CDR3 consists of 14 residues. J gave up 4 bases and V 6 bases, and 8 bases lay outside the gene matches. This CDR3 reads CASTRQGTSTEAFF. CDR3 DNA: TGTGCCAGCACCCGACAGGGGACAAGCACTGAAGCTTTCTTT.

The chain carries TRBV5-4 and TRBJ2-3; D perhaps matches TRBD2 (6 bases). Germline V CDR1 and CDR2: SGHNT, YYREEE (reference sequence). The CDR3 totals 13 residues. V dropped 4 bases and J dropped 5 bases, with 11 bases sitting between them. CDR3 bases: TGTGCCAGCAGCCTCCCGGGACTAGATACGCAGTATTTT. It codes for CASSLPGLDTQYF.

This chain links TRBV6-5 with TRBJ2-7; the D gene is possibly TRBD1 (8 bases). V was trimmed by 2 bases and J by 5 bases, leaving 16 bases between them. Germline V gene data show CDR1 as MNHEY and CDR2 as SVGAGI. CDR3 size: 15 residues. The CDR3 loop is CASSYDNRGGNEQYF. The CDR3 region has the DNA TGTGCCAGCAGTTACGACAACAGGGGGGGGAACGAGCAGTACTTC.

The V and J genes are TRBV6-5 and TRBJ2-7, with D tentatively TRBD1 (6 bases). Germline V gene sequence: CDR1 MNHEY, CDR2 SVGAGI. CDR3 length: 13 residues. V lost 5 bases to trimming and J lost 5 bases, with 13 bases between them. CDR3 bases: TGTGCCAGCAGTAAACCAGGGGTCCACGAGCAGTACTTC. Protein: CASSKPGVHEQYF.

This chain links TRBV5-1 with TRBJ2-7; no reliable D call. Germline V CDR1 and CDR2: SGHRS, YFSETQ. V shed 5 bases and J shed 4 bases, with 10 bases lying between them. The CDR3 has 12 amino acids. The DNA for the CDR3 is TGCGCCAGCAGTCCAGCTGGGTACGAGCAGTACTTC. It encodes CASSPAGYEQYF. The full variable domain, with the rest looked up from reference TRBV5-1 and TRBJ2-7, is KAGVTQTPRYLIKTRGQQVTLSCSPISGHRSVSWYQQTPGQGLQFLFEYFSETQRNKGNFPGRFSGRQFSNSRSEMNVSTLELGDSALYLCASSPAGYEQYFGPGTRLTVT.

The genes are TRBV15 and TRBJ1-2; 9 bases match TRBD1. Germline trimming cut 1 base from V and 8 bases from J; bases unmatched to any gene: 2. This CDR3 has 13 amino acids. Germline CDR1 is LNHNV and CDR2 is YYDKDF (reference sequence). The CDR3 here is CATSRGQGEGYTF. DNA of the CDR3: TGTGCCACCAGCAGAGGACAGGGGGAAGGCTACACCTTC.

In DNA form, the CDR3 reads TGCGCCAGCAGCTTGGGCCGTTATGGCTACACCTTC. Residues: CASSLGRYGYTF. This chain links TRBV5-1 with TRBJ1-2; the D is unclear. This CDR3 is built from 12 residues. Trimming removed 0 bases from V and 5 bases from J, with 5 bases in between. Germline CDR1 and CDR2: SGHRS and YFSETQ.

The chain combines TRBV7-9 with TRBJ2-7, with unresolved D. The CDR3 runs 15 residues. V gave up 2 bases and J gave up 1 base, with 12 bases separating them. Germline assignment: CDR1 SEHNR and CDR2 FQNEAQ (reference sequence). CDR3 bases: TGTGCCAGCAGCTTAAAAGGCGGCGGATCCTACGAGCAGTACTTC. It is translated as CASSLKGGGSYEQYF.

V usage is TRBV9 and J usage is TRBJ1-4; 7 nucleotides align to TRBD1. This CDR3 spans 15 amino acids. The germline gives CDR1 SGDLS, CDR2 YYNGEE. V was clipped by 3 bases and J by 2 bases; unmatched bases: 4. CDR3 loop: CASSGGGRTNEKLFF. For the CDR3, the DNA is TGTGCCAGCAGCGGAGGGGGCAGGACTAATGAAAAACTGTTTTTT. Full variable domain (outside the CDR3, taken from reference TRBV9 and TRBJ1-4): DSGVTQTPKHLITATGQRVTLRCSPRSGDLSVYWYQQSLDQGLQFLIQYYNGEERAKGNILERFSAQQFPDLHSELNLSSLELGDSALYFCASSGGGRTNEKLFFGSGTQLSVL.

The V call is TRBV5-1, the J call TRBJ2-7; 7 bases fit TRBD2. CDR3 size: 16 residues. The germline gives CDR1 SGHRS, CDR2 YFSETQ. J lost 0 bases, V lost 2 bases, and 8 bases had no gene match. In DNA, the CDR3 is TGCGCCAGCAGCTTCTCTAGTGGGGGGGGCTCCTACGAGCAGTACTTC. Translating gives CASSFSSGGGSYEQYF. Based on the CDR3 plus reference TRBV5-1 and TRBJ2-7, the full variable domain is KAGVTQTPRYLIKTRGQQVTLSCSPISGHRSVSWYQQTPGQGLQFLFEYFSETQRNKGNFPGRFSGRQFSNSRSEMNVSTLELGDSALYLCASSFSSGGGSYEQYFGPGTRLTVT.

The chain recombines TRBV27 with TRBJ2-3; D might be TRBD1 or TRBD2, each matching 5 bases. The CDR3 runs 15 residues. V lost 6 bases to trimming and J lost 8 bases, with 21 bases between them. In germline, CDR1 is MNHEY, CDR2 SMNVEV (reference sequence). For the CDR3, the DNA is TGTGCCAGCAGCTCGGGGACCGCCAGGGTGGGTACGCAGTATTTT. It specifies CASSSGTARVGTQYF.

The chain recombines TRBV10-3 with TRBJ2-7, with 8 nucleotides matching TRBD2. The germline gives CDR1 ENHRY, CDR2 SYGVKD. V gave up 6 bases and J gave up 6 bases; unmatched junction bases: 16. The CDR3 spans 16 residues. The CDR3 loop is CAIRSSSGGVFSEQYF. The CDR3, as DNA: TGTGCCATCAGGTCCTCGTCGGGGGGGGTGTTCTCCGAGCAGTACTTC.

The CDR3 coding sequence is TGCGCCAGCAGCAAATCGCGGGGGAGTACCGGGGAGCTGTTTTTT. It codes for CASSKSRGSTGELFF. This chain uses TRBV5-1 with TRBJ2-2; 7 nucleotides match TRBD2. Germline loops: CDR1 SGHRS, CDR2 YFSETQ. V trimming: 4 bases; J trimming: 5 bases; junction bases outside the gene matches: 8. The CDR3 is 15 residues long.

This clone was picked up one time. The V gene is TRBV19, the J gene TRBJ2-1; D is undetermined. Per germline, CDR1 LNHDA and CDR2 SQIVND (reference sequence). V was pared by 0 bases and J by 6 bases, with 24 bases between. The CDR3 is 19 residues long. Here the CDR3 DNA reads TGTGCCAGTAGTATAGACCCCAGATCCGACCGTCCCAAAGCCAATGAGCAGTTCTTC. Protein sequence: CASSIDPRSDRPKANEQFF.